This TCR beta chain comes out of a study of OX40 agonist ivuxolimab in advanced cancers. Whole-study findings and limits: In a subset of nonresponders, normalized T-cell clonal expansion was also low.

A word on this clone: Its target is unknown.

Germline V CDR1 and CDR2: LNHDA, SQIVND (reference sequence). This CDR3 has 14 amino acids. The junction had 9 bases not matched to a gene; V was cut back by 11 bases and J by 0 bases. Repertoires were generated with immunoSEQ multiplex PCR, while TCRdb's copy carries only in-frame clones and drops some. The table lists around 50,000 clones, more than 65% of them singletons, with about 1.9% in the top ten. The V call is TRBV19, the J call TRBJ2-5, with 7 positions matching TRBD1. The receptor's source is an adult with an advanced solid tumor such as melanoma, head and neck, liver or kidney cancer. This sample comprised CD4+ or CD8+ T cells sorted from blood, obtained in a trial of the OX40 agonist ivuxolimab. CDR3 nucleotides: TGTGCCTCCTCACCGGGACAGCACCAAGAGACCCAGTACTTC. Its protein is CASSPGQHQETQYF. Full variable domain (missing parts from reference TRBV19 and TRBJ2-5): DGGITQSPKYLFRKEGQNVTLSCEQNLNHDAMYWYRQDPGQGLRLIYYSQIVNDFQKGDIAEGYSVSREKKESFPLTVTSAQKNPTAFYLCASSPGQHQETQYFGPGTRLLVL.